Listed below are T cell receptor beta chains from one sample, sequenced in a study of blood T cells in healthy people across ages. TCRdb reprocessed the 5' RACE reads with MiXCR, giving one entry per CDR3 protein. Here the sample spans roughly 800,000 distinct CDR3 sequences, roughly 64% being singletons. Sequencing used blood. The receptors come from a man under 40 in good health. The CDR3 runs from the conserved cysteine through the conserved F or W. Fields, in order: V gene, CDR3 protein.

TRBV12-3/TRBV12-4 | CASSPRGRRDTQYF
TRBV10-2 | CASSESGMRSGSGGYEQYF
TRBV28 | CASSLRRESDEQYF
TRBV4-3 | CASSQVGQGLGYTF
TRBV6-5 | CASSYSRLAGETQYF
TRBV5-1 | CASSPLGVGEQFF
TRBV4-3 | CASSQHMQTGSLATTNTDTQYF
TRBV12-3/TRBV12-4 | CASTWGDRDQPQHF
TRBV10-3 | CAFRDNANYGYTF
TRBV2 | CASTPGQGSATEQFF
TRBV7-2 | CASSLVGGGATKNIQYF
TRBV5-1 | CASSAGQEAPLHF
TRBV18 | CASSPVRAPNEQFF
TRBV11-2 | CASSTGTSNEQFF
TRBV7-2 | CASSYYPDRNQPQHF
TRBV6-5 | CASSLPGVGELFF
TRBV29-1 | CSVETGEAYGYTF
TRBV7-3 | CASSLRLAGVDEQFF
TRBV20-1 | CSARLAGMSDTQYF
TRBV3-1 | CASSQHRGTREVETQYF
TRBV7-8 | CATRGRGPIYEQYF
TRBV5-6 | CASSPTGTKYGYTF
TRBV7-2 | CASSLALGSGANVLTF
TRBV10-3 | CAITSAGREFNEQFF
TRBV4-2 | CASSQLFGGGRTEQYF
TRBV5-1 | CASSLKGETYNEQYF
TRBV20-1 | CSARPMGSYNEQFF
TRBV28 | CASSNLHTAFF
TRBV7-2 | CANSLQGQGAYEQYF
TRBV20-1 | CSAPGQGASEQYF
TRBV4-2 | CASSQRENHPYGYTF
TRBV6-5 | CASTQGRADEQFF
TRBV7-9 | CASRGGTGSGRANEQFF
TRBV25-1 | CASSETRKQFF
TRBV20-1 | CSARDRTRPVEQYF
TRBV20-1 | CSAIAGGSTDTQYF
TRBV6-2/TRBV6-3 | CASSYLRNNEQFF
TRBV12-3/TRBV12-4 | CASSLQGMNTEAFF
TRBV10-3 | CAISELPGYRGEADTQYF
TRBV30 | CAWNPGSSYNEQFF
TRBV4-2 | CASSRATGTGLNQPQHF
TRBV12-3/TRBV12-4 | CASSLESRGGYTF
TRBV2 | CASLRWDNEKLFF
TRBV6-1 | CASTTGGEVKIQYF
TRBV28 | CASSFGATNEKLFF
TRBV4-3 | CASSQDWADSYNSPLHF
TRBV6-1 | CASSEAVAQPTDDTQYF
TRBV11-2 | CASRTIRTGGNFEQFF
TRBV30 | CAWSTPRAGGTDTRYF
TRBV7-9 | CASSLSWGDTQYF
TRBV20-1 | CSARGLSGSGRAGEQYF